The sample holds a few counts of the clone carrying this T cell receptor beta chain. A second PCR, run for about 6 to 11 cycles, used a sample-barcoded 5' primer plus a J-beta primer mix. TCRdb reprocessed the 5' RACE reads via MiXCR and lists one record per CDR3 protein. The sample lists approximately 850,000 distinct CDR3 sequences; under 45% were seen once. This entry is derived from a study of blood T cells in healthy people across ages. V trimming: 0 bases; J trimming: 4 bases; junction bases outside the gene matches: 22. This CDR3 spans 21 amino acids. Germline V gene lookup returns CDR1 DFQATT and CDR2 SNEGSKA (reference sequence).

The chain recombines TRBV20-1 with TRBJ2-1; TRBD2 agrees at 9 bases. Sequencing input: blood. This TCR came from a man aged 60 to 69 in good health. Here the CDR3 DNA reads TGCAGTGCTAGAGAGCCGTCCACGGGCGGGGGGGCCCCGTATCCATACAATGAGCAGTTCTTC. Translation gives CSAREPSTGGGAPYPYNEQFF.